The rows below give T cell receptor beta chains drawn from one sample of a study of beta chain features in type 1 diabetes. TCRdb's copy holds only in-frame clones and misses some; the assay was immunoSEQ multiplex PCR. The repertoire holds fewer than 500,000 clones, with approximately 15% as singletons. The sequencing input was naive CD4+ T cells from blood. Receptor source: a man aged 30 to 45 in good health. Each CDR3 is given with its conserved first and last residue.

CDR3: CASRDRRDQETQYF; V: TRBV5-1; J: TRBJ2-5
CDR3: CAIGRGNTGELFF; V: TRBV10-3; J: TRBJ2-2
CDR3: CSEQQGRNEQFF; V: TRBV29-1; J: TRBJ2-1
CDR3: CASRRQITDTQYF; V: TRBV19; J: TRBJ2-3
CDR3: CASSHGVTDYNEQFF; V: TRBV4-3; J: TRBJ2-1
CDR3: CASSQLPAGVNEQFF; V: TRBV7-9; J: TRBJ2-1
CDR3: CASSQTGTGLIETQYF; V: TRBV11-2; J: TRBJ2-5
CDR3: CASSRGQGTDTQYF; V: TRBV6-5; J: TRBJ2-3
CDR3: CSVGQKNIQYF; V: TRBV29-1; J: TRBJ2-4
CDR3: CSVVRADEKLFF; V: TRBV29-1; J: TRBJ1-4
CDR3: CASSQHQPQHF; V: TRBV6-5; J: TRBJ1-5
CDR3: CASSVAGDRKETQYF; V: TRBV5-4; J: TRBJ2-5
CDR3: CASSAGQGTGNEKLFF; V: TRBV7-9; J: TRBJ1-4